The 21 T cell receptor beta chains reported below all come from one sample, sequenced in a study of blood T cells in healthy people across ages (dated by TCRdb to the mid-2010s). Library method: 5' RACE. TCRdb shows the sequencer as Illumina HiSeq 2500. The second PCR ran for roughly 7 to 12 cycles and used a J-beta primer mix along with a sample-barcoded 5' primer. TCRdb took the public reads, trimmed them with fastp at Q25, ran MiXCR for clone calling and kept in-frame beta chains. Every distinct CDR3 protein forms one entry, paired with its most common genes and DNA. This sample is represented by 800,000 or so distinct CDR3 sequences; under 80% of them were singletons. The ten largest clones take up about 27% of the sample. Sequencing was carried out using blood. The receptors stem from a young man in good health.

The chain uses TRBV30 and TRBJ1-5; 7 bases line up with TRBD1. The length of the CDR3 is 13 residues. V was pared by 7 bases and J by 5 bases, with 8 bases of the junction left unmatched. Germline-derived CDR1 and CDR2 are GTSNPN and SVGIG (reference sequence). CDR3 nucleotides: TGTGCCTTAAATACAGGGGATTATCAGCCCCAGCATTTT. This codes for CALNTGDYQPQHF.

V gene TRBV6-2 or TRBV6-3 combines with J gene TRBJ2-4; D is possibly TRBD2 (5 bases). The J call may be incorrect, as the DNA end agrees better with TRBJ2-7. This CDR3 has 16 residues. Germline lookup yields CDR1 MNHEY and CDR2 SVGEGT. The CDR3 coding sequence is TGTGCCAGCAGTTACGCGTTGGGCGGGTCCGCCTACGAGCAGTACTTC. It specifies CASSYALGGSAYEQYF.

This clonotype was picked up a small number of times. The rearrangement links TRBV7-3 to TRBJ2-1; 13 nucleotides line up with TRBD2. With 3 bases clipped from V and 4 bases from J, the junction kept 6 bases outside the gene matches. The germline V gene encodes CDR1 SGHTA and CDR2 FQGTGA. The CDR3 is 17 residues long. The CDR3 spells CASSFEGTSGAYNEQFF. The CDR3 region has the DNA TGTGCCAGCAGCTTCGAGGGGACTAGCGGGGCGTACAATGAGCAGTTCTTC. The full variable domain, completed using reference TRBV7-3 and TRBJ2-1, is GAGVSQTPSNKVTEKGKYVELRCDPISGHTALYWYRQSLGQGPEFLIYFQGTGAADDSGLPNDRFFAVRPEGSVSTLKIQRTERGDSAVYLCASSFEGTSGAYNEQFFGPGTRLTVL.

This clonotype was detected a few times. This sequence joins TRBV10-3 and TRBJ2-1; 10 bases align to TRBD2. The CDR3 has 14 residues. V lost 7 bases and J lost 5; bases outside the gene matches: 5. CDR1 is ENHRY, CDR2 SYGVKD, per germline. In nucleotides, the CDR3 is TGTGCCATCACCAGAGCGGGGGGGAACAATGAGCAGTTCTTC. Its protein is CAITRAGGNNEQFF.

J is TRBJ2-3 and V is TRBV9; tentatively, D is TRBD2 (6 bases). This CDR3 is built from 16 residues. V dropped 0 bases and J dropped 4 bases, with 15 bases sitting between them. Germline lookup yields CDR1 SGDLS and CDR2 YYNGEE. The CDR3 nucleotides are TGTGCCAGCAGCGTAGGGGCGGCGGGGTGGTCAGATACGCAGTATTTT. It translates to CASSVGAAGWSDTQYF. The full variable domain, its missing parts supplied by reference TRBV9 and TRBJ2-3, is DSGVTQTPKHLITATGQRVTLRCSPRSGDLSVYWYQQSLDQGLQFLIQYYNGEERAKGNILERFSAQQFPDLHSELNLSSLELGDSALYFCASSVGAAGWSDTQYFGPGTRLTVL.

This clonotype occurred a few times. The CDR3 region is CAISDAGGDYGYTF. The CDR3 region has the DNA TGTGCCATCAGCGATGCAGGGGGCGACTATGGCTACACCTTC. The J gene is TRBJ1-2, the V gene TRBV10-3; TRBD1 agrees at 8 bases. The germline gives CDR1 ENHRY, CDR2 SYGVKD. The CDR3 extends over 14 amino acids. V lost 6 bases and J lost 3; bases outside the gene matches: 6.

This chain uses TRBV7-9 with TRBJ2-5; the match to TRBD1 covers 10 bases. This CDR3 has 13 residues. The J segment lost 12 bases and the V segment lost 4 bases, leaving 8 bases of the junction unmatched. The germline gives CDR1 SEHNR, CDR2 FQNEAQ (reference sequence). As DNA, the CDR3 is TGTGCCAGCAGCTGGGACAGGGGTGCCCCGGAGTACTTC. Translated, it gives CASSWDRGAPEYF.

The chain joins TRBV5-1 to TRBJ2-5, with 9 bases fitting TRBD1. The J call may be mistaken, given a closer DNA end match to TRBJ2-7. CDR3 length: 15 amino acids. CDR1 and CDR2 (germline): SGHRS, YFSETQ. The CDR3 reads CASSLLGQGGYEQYF. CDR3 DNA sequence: TGCGCCAGCAGCTTACTGGGACAGGGTGGTTACGAGCAGTACTTC.

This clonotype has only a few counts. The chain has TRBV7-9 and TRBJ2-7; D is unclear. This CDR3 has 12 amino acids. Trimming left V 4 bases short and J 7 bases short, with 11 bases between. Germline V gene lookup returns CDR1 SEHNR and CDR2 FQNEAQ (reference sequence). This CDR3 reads CASSYSLGEQYF. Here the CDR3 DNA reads TGTGCCAGCAGCTATAGTTTAGGGGAGCAGTACTTC.

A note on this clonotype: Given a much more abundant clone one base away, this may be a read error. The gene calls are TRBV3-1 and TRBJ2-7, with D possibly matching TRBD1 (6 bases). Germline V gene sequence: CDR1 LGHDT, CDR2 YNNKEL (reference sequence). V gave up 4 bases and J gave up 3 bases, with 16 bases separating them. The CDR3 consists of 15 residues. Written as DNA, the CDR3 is TGTGCCAGCAGCCTACACCGGGGACACTTCTACGAGCAGTACTTC. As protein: CASSLHRGHFYEQYF.

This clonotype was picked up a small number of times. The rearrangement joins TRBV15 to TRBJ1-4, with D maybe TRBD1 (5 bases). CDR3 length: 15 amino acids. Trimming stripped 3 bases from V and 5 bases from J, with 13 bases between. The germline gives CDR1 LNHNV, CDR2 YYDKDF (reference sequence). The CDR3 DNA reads TGTGCCACCAGCAGGGGACCCACTCGGAATGAAAAACTGTTTTTT. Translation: CATSRGPTRNEKLFF.

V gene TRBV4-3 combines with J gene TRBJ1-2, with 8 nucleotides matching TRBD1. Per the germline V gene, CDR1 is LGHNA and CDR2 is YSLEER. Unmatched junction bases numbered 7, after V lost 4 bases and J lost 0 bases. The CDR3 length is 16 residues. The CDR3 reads CASSPGTGPTNYGYTF. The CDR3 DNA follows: TGCGCCAGCAGCCCTGGGACAGGCCCTACTAACTATGGCTACACCTTC.

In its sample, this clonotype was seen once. CDR3 in amino acids: CASSGRLAGSEQYF. In DNA, the CDR3 is TGTGCCAGCAGTGGGCGGCTAGCGGGGAGCGAGCAGTACTTC. This chain joins TRBV27 and TRBJ2-5; 9 bases are a match to TRBD2. The DNA end favors TRBJ2-7, so the J call may be wrong. Per germline, CDR1 MNHEY and CDR2 SMNVEV (reference sequence). The CDR3 covers 14 residues.

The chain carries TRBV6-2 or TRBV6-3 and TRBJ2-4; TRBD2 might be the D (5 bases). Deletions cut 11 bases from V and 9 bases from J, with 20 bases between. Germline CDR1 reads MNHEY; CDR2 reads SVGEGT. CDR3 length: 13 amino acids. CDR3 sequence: CAWTVEDEGIQYF. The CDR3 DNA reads TGTGCCTGGACGGTGGAGGACGAGGGCATTCAGTACTTC.

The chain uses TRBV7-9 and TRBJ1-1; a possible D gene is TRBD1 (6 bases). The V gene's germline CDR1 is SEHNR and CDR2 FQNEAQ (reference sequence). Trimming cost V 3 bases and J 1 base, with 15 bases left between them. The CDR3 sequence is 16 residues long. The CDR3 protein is CASSFPSGGGNTEAFF. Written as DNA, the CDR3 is TGTGCCAGCAGCTTTCCGTCAGGAGGGGGGAACACTGAAGCTTTCTTT.

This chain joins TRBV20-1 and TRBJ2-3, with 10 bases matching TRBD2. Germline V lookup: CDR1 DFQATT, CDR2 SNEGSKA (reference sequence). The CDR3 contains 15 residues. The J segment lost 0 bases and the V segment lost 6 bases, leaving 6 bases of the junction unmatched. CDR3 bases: TGCAGTGCCGTCAAGCGGGGGGGGAGCACAGATACGCAGTATTTT. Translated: CSAVKRGGSTDTQYF.

The CDR3: CASSQGSENSPLHF. The CDR3 DNA reads TGTGCCAGCAGCCAGGGTTCCGAGAATTCACCCCTCCACTTT. The gene calls are TRBV7-9 and TRBJ1-6; tentative D call: TRBD1 (5 bases). Trimming removed 5 bases from V and 7 bases from J, with 12 bases in between. From germline, CDR1 is SEHNR and CDR2 FQNEAQ (reference sequence). The CDR3 extends over 14 amino acids.

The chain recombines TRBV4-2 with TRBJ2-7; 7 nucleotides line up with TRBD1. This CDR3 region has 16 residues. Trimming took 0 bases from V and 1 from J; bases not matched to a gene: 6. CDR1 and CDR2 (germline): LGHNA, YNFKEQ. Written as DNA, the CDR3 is TGTGCCAGCAGCCAAGAGGGGACAGTTCTATCCTACGAGCAGTACTTC. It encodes CASSQEGTVLSYEQYF.

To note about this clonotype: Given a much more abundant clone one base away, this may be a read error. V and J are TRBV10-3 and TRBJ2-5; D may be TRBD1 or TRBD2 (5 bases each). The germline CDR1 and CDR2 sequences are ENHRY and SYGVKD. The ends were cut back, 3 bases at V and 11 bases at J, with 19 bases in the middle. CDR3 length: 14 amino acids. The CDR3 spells CAISENGAANEQYF. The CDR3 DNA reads TGTGCCATCAGTGAAAACGGGGCCGCAAATGAGCAGTACTTC.

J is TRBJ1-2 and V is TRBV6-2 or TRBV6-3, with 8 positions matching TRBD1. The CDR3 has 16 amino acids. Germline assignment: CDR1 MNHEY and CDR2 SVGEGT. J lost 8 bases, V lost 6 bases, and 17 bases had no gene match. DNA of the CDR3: TGTGCCAGCAGCCTTAAACAGGTCTTCGACAGGGGAGGCTACACCTTC. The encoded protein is CASSLKQVFDRGGYTF.

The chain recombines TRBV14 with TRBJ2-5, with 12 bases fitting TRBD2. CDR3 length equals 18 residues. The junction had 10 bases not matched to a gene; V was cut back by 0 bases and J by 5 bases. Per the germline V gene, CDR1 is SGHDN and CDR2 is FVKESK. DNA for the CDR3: TGTGCCAGCAGCCAAGACCCTGGGGGACTAGCGGGCTCGGAGACCCAGTACTTC. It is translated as CASSQDPGGLAGSETQYF.